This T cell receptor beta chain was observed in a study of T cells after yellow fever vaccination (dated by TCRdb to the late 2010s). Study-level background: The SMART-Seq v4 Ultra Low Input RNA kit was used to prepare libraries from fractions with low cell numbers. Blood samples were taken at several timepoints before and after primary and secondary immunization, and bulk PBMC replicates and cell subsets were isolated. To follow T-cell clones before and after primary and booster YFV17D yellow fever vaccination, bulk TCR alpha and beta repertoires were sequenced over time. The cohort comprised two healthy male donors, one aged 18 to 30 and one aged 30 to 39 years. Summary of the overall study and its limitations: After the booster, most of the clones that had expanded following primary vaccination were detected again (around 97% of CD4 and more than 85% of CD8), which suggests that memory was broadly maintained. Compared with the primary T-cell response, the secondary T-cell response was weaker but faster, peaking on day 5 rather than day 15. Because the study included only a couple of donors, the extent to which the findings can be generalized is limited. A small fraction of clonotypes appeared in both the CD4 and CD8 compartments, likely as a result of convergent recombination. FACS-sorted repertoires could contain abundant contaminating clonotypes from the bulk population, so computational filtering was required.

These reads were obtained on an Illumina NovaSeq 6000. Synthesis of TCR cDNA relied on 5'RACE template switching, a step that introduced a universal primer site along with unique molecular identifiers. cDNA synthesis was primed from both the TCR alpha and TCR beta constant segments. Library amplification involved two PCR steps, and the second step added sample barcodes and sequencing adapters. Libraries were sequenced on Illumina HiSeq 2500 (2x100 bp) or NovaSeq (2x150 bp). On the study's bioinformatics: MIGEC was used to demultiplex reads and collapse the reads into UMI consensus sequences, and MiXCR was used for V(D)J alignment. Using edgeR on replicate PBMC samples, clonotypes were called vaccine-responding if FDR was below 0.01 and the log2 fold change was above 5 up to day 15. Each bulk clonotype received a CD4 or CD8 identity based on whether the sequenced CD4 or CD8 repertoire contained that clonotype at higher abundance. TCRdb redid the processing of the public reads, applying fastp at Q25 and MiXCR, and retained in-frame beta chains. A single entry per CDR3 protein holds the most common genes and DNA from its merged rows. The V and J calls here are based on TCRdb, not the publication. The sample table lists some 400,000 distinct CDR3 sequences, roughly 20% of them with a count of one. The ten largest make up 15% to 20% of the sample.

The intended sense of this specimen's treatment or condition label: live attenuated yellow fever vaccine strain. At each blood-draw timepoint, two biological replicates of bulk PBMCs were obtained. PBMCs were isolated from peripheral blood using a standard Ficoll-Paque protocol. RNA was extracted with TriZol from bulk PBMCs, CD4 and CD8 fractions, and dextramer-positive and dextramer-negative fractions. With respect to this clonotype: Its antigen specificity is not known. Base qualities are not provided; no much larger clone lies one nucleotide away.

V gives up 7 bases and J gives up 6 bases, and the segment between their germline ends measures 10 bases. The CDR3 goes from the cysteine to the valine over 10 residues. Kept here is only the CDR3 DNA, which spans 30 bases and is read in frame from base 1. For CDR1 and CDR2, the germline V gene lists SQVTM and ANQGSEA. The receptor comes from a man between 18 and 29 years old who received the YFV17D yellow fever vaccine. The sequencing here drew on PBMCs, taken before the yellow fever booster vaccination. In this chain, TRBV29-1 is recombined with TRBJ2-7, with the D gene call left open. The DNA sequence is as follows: TGCAGCGCTGCTGTACTCGAGCAGTACGTC. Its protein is CSAAVLEQYV.